The 28 T cell receptor beta chains presented below share a single source sample, sequenced in a study of blood T cells in healthy people across ages. The use of a sample-barcoded 5' primer and a J-beta primer mix characterized a second PCR of roughly 6 to 11 cycles. One entry per CDR3 protein results from TCRdb running MiXCR on the 5' RACE reads. The sample holds some 370,000 distinct CDR3 sequences, roughly half seen once. Sequencing used blood. The receptors originated from a man aged 55 to 69 in good health.

CDR3 sequence reads: CASSSRGGVQETQYF. CDR3 nucleotide sequence: TGTGCCAGCAGCTCGAGGGGGGGAGTCCAAGAGACCCAGTACTTC. This chain links TRBV11-1 with TRBJ2-5; D might be TRBD2 (7 bases). V dropped 4 bases and J dropped 1 base, with 13 bases sitting between them. This CDR3 spans 15 amino acids. Germline CDR1 reads SGHAT; CDR2 reads FQDESV (reference sequence).

V and J are TRBV3-1 and TRBJ2-5; 9 bases match TRBD1. The CDR3 has 17 residues. From germline, CDR1 is LGHDT and CDR2 YNNKEL (reference sequence). The J segment lost 11 bases and the V segment lost 4 bases, leaving 20 bases of the junction unmatched. The CDR3 DNA follows: TGTGCCAGCAGCCGCCGACCGGGACAGGGCGCCTACAATGAGCAGTACTTC. The encoded protein is CASSRRPGQGAYNEQYF.

This chain connects TRBV5-4 to TRBJ2-7, with 11 bases that match TRBD2. The CDR3 contains 16 residues. V lost 0 bases to trimming and J lost 3 bases; unmatched junction nucleotides: 5. The germline V gene encodes CDR1 SGHNT and CDR2 YYREEE (reference sequence). The CDR3 DNA reads as TGTGCCAGCAGCTTGGCGGGACTAGCGGAGGGCTACGAGCAGTACTTC. Translation: CASSLAGLAEGYEQYF.

This clonotype was observed a few times. The chain couples TRBV20-1 to TRBJ2-1; D ambiguous. V dropped 0 bases and J dropped 13 bases, with 13 bases sitting between them. The CDR3 covers 12 residues. Germline V CDR1 and CDR2: DFQATT, SNEGSKA (reference sequence). The CDR3, as DNA: TGCAGTGCTAGAGATCTAGGGCTCCAACAGTTCTTC. It yields the protein CSARDLGLQQFF.

In this sample, this clonotype turned up a few times. A much more abundant neighbour one base away suggests this may be a read error. The J gene is TRBJ2-2, the V gene TRBV11-2, with D unclear. This CDR3 is 13 amino acids long. Per germline, CDR1 SGHAT and CDR2 FQNNGV. Trimming left V 7 bases short and J 3 bases short, with 9 bases between. CDR3 sequence (DNA): TGTGCCAGCACCGCTAGTTACACCGGGGAGCTGTTTTTT. It yields the protein CASTASYTGELFF.

The rearrangement links TRBV12-3 or TRBV12-4 to TRBJ2-5; D is perhaps TRBD2 (6 bases). The J call may be incorrect, as the DNA end agrees better with TRBJ2-7. The CDR3 is 14 residues long. This chain's CDR3 is CASSTGEVAYEQYF. In DNA, the CDR3 is TGTGCCAGCAGTACGGGGGAAGTGGCCTACGAGCAGTACTTC.

The rearrangement joins TRBV14 to TRBJ2-3; D is undetermined. Germline V CDR1 and CDR2: SGHDN, FVKESK. V gave up 1 base and J gave up 4 bases, with 3 bases separating them. This CDR3 spans 12 amino acids. The CDR3 DNA reads as TGTGCCAGCAGCCAAGTATCAGATACGCAGTATTTT. This translates into CASSQVSDTQYF.

Remarks on this clonotype: A much bigger clone sits one base away, suggesting this may be a read error. This rearrangement joins TRBV15 to TRBJ2-7; D is perhaps TRBD2 (6 bases). CDR3 length: 15 residues. Germline V gene sequence: CDR1 LNHNV, CDR2 YYDKDF (reference sequence). The V end lost 0 bases, the J end lost 7 bases, and 16 bases lay between the germline ends. DNA of the CDR3: TGTGCCACCAGCAGAGATGTAACTAGCTCCAGTGAGCAGTACTTC. Translating it yields CATSRDVTSSSEQYF.

This clonotype was found a few times. The gene calls are TRBV5-1 and TRBJ2-5; D is undetermined. The CDR3 length is 14 residues. Germline assignment: CDR1 SGHRS and CDR2 YFSETQ. Trimming removed 0 bases at V and 3 bases at J, with 9 bases between. The CDR3 coding sequence is TGCGCCAGCAGCTTGGCGGCCGCAGAAGAGACCCAGTACTTC. It encodes CASSLAAAEETQYF.

Only a few counts were recorded for this clonotype. The gene calls are TRBV27 and TRBJ1-1, with a tentative D call TRBD1 (6 bases). The CDR3 runs to 14 residues. V lost 6 bases, J lost 7 bases, and 18 bases lay in between. Germline assignment: CDR1 MNHEY and CDR2 SMNVEV (reference sequence). CDR3 DNA: TGTGCCAGCAGCCGCCCCCAGGGGATCAATGAAGCTTTCTTT. Translated: CASSRPQGINEAFF.

The chain combines TRBV10-3 with TRBJ2-3, with 7 bases identical to TRBD2. CDR1 and CDR2 (germline): ENHRY, SYGVKD. V lost 6 bases to trimming and J lost 0 bases; unmatched junction nucleotides: 6. This CDR3 has 15 residues. For the CDR3, the DNA is TGTGCCATCAGGGCCGCTAGCGGTAGCACAGATACGCAGTATTTT. This translates into CAIRAASGSTDTQYF.

This clonotype has only a few counts. The chain combines TRBV28 with TRBJ2-3; the match to TRBD2 covers 7 bases. V lost 7 bases and J lost 4; bases outside the gene matches: 8. This CDR3 spans 14 amino acids. The germline CDR1 and CDR2 sequences are MDHEN and SYDVKM. The CDR3 region is CASTSGGGADTQYF. CDR3 bases: TGTGCCAGCACTTCGGGGGGAGGGGCAGATACGCAGTATTTT.

Points on this clonotype: A much bigger clone sits one base away, suggesting this may be a read error. The chain is built from TRBV11-1 and TRBJ2-1, with D possibly matching TRBD2 (6 bases). Germline values: CDR1 SGHAT, CDR2 FQDESV (reference sequence). This CDR3 comprises 12 residues. Trimming took 7 bases from V and 13 from J, leaving 17 bases between them. CDR3 region: CASNPGGDRQFF. The DNA for the CDR3 is TGTGCCAGCAACCCAGGAGGGGATAGACAGTTCTTC.

J is TRBJ2-3 and V is TRBV6-4; D not certain. V lost 3 bases and J lost 0, with 7 bases in between. The germline V gene encodes CDR1 MRHNA and CDR2 SNTAGT. The CDR3 sequence is 14 residues long. The CDR3 here is CASSELASTDTQYF. The CDR3 DNA reads TGTGCCAGCAGTGAGCTGGCTAGCACAGATACGCAGTATTTT.

This chain joins TRBV20-1 and TRBJ1-2; 10 nucleotides agree with TRBD1. The CDR3 contains 13 residues. V dropped 6 bases and J dropped 4; count of bases not matched to a gene: 5. Germline V gene sequence: CDR1 DFQATT, CDR2 SNEGSKA (reference sequence). CDR3 region: CSAPWTGGYGYTF. CDR3 nucleotide sequence: TGCAGTGCGCCTTGGACAGGGGGCTATGGCTACACCTTC.

The rearrangement joins TRBV29-1 to TRBJ2-7; 7 bases are shared with TRBD1. V lost 8 bases to trimming and J lost 10 bases; unmatched junction nucleotides: 17. This CDR3 spans 13 amino acids. Germline V CDR1 and CDR2: SQVTM, ANQGSEA. The CDR3 nucleotides read TGCAGCTCCCAGAGGGGGCGGTTGGAGGCCCAGTACTTC. Protein sequence: CSSQRGRLEAQYF.

The genes are TRBV30 and TRBJ2-7, with 9 positions matching TRBD2. Germline CDR1 reads GTSNPN; CDR2 reads SVGIG (reference sequence). With 1 base clipped from V and 4 bases from J, the junction kept 5 bases outside the gene matches. The CDR3 consists of 14 residues. CDR3 coding DNA: TGTGCCTGGAGTGGGGGCGGGAGGGCGTACGAGCAGTACTTC. It yields the protein CAWSGGGRAYEQYF.

In this sample, this clonotype turned up many times. Here the CDR3 DNA reads TGTGCCAGCAGCTTCAGCGGGAATGAGCAGTTCTTC. Residues: CASSFSGNEQFF. This sequence joins TRBV9 and TRBJ2-1; tentative D call: TRBD2 (6 bases). Per the germline V gene, CDR1 is SGDLS and CDR2 is YYNGEE. V was trimmed by 4 bases and J by 7 bases, leaving 9 bases between them. The CDR3 spans 12 residues.

A few counts support this clonotype. This chain connects TRBV27 to TRBJ2-4, with 7 bases matching TRBD1. The last part of the DNA fits TRBJ2-7 better; the J call may be wrong. Germline CDR1 MNHEY, CDR2 SMNVEV (reference sequence). The CDR3 runs 13 residues. Here the CDR3 reads CASGHKGAGEQYF. The CDR3 coding sequence is TGTGCCAGCGGCCATAAGGGGGCTGGCGAGCAGTACTTC.

This clonotype was counted only a few times. The chain has TRBV20-1 and TRBJ2-1; TRBD2 is a possible D gene (6 bases). Trimming removed 1 base at V and 0 bases at J, with 10 bases between. CDR3 length: 15 amino acids. Germline assignment: CDR1 DFQATT and CDR2 SNEGSKA (reference sequence). The CDR3 coding sequence is TGCAGTGCTAGAGCTAGCGATAGCTCCTACAATGAGCAGTTCTTC. Its translation is CSARASDSSYNEQFF.

Remarks on this clonotype: Being one base from a much bigger clone, this may be a read error. V and J are TRBV7-2 and TRBJ2-5, with 11 bases matching TRBD2. The CDR3 loop spans 16 amino acids. Germline trimming cut 1 base from V and 11 bases from J; bases unmatched to any gene: 12. Per germline, CDR1 SGHTA and CDR2 FQGNSA. The CDR3 loop is CASSLDSGRAGNEQYF. The CDR3 coding sequence is TGTGCCAGCAGCTTAGATAGCGGGAGGGCTGGGAATGAGCAGTACTTC.

Notes on this clonotype: This could be a read error, since a much larger clone is one nucleotide away. The rearrangement uses TRBV18 and TRBJ2-7, with 9 bases aligning to TRBD1. Germline lookup yields CDR1 KGHSH and CDR2 LQKENI. V lost 5 bases to trimming and J lost 12 bases; unmatched junction nucleotides: 20. The length of the CDR3 is 16 residues. The CDR3 DNA follows: TGTGCCAGCTCATCTAGGACAGGGGTCACGGGAGGCATTCCGTACTTC. Protein sequence: CASSSRTGVTGGIPYF.

J is TRBJ1-1 and V is TRBV7-2; the D is unclear. The CDR3 consists of 14 residues. Germline CDR1 and CDR2: SGHTA and FQGNSA. V lost 1 base and J 7 bases, leaving 13 bases between the germline ends. The CDR3 region is CASSLERGTSEAFF. CDR3 DNA: TGTGCCAGCAGCTTAGAACGGGGAACTAGTGAAGCTTTCTTT.

This clonotype has just a few counts. This sequence joins TRBV5-6 and TRBJ2-7; D may be TRBD1 (5 bases). CDR1 and CDR2 (germline): SGHDT, YYEEEE. CDR3 size: 14 residues. Trimming stripped 4 bases from V and 2 bases from J, with 13 bases between. CDR3 in amino acids: CASSHRQNPYEQYF. The DNA for the CDR3 is TGTGCCAGCAGCCATCGACAGAACCCCTACGAGCAGTACTTC.

This clonotype was seen only a few times. J is TRBJ2-1 and V is TRBV12-3 or TRBV12-4; no definite D call. This CDR3 contains 12 residues. Trimming removed 3 bases at V and 6 bases at J, with 6 bases between. The CDR3 sequence is CASSFPGNEQFF. CDR3 nucleotide sequence: TGTGCCAGCAGTTTCCCAGGCAATGAGCAGTTCTTC.

This clonotype occurred many times. The gene calls are TRBV6-1 and TRBJ1-2; no firm D call. The CDR3 loop spans 14 amino acids. Trimming cost V 0 bases and J 4 bases, with 9 bases left between them. Germline CDR1 reads MNHNS; CDR2 reads SASEGT. The CDR3 protein is CASSEAPGTYGYTF. The CDR3 DNA follows: TGTGCCAGCAGTGAAGCGCCGGGTACCTATGGCTACACCTTC.

This clonotype was picked up a small number of times. This chain connects TRBV30 to TRBJ2-7; D possibly matches TRBD1 or TRBD2 (5 bases each). Germline V CDR1 and CDR2: GTSNPN, SVGIG (reference sequence). The CDR3 is 13 residues long. V was cut by 0 bases and J by 6 bases, with 12 bases left in between. The CDR3 spells CAWSVTGTLEQYF. The CDR3 bases are TGTGCCTGGAGTGTAACCGGGACCCTCGAGCAGTACTTC. Filled out from reference TRBV30 and TRBJ2-7, the complete variable domain reads SQTIHQWPATLVQPVGSPLSLECTVEGTSNPNLYWYRQAAGRGLQLLFYSVGIGQISSEVPQNLSASRPQDRQFILSSKKLLLSDSGFYLCAWSVTGTLEQYFGPGTRLTVT.

This clonotype was counted only a few times. This chain joins TRBV15 and TRBJ2-5; the match to TRBD1 covers 9 bases. Germline CDR1 and CDR2: LNHNV and YYDKDF (reference sequence). This CDR3 contains 16 residues. Losses at the gene ends were 1 base for V and 5 bases for J; bases not matched to a gene: 8. The CDR3 nucleotides are TGTGCCACCAGCAGAGGGGTCGGACAGGGGATTGAGACCCAGTACTTC. This sequence encodes CATSRGVGQGIETQYF.